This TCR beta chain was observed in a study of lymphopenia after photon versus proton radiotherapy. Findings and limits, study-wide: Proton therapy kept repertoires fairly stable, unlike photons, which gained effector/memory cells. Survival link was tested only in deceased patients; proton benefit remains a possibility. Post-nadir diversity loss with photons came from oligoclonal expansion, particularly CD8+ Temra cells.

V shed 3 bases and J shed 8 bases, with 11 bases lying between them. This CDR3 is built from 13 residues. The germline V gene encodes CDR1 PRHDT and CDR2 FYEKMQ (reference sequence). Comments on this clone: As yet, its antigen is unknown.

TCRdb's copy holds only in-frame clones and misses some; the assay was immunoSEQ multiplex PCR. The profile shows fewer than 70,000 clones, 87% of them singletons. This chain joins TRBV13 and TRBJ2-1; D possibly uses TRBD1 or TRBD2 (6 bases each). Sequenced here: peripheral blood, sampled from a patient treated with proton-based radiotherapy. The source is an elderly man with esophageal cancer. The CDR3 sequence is CASSFGGPYEQFF. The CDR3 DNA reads TGTGCCAGCAGCTTTGGGGGGCCCTATGAGCAGTTCTTC.